The 29 T cell receptor beta chains below were found in one sample sequenced in a study of Graves' ophthalmopathy and Graves' hyperthyroidism. Researchers took RNA transcripts and amplified TCR beta CDR3 regions from them. The workflow started with a first-round RT-PCR run with HTBI primers and then moved on to a second-round multiplex PCR. Each CDR3 protein gets one entry after TCRdb re-called the multiplex PCR reads with MiXCR. The sample records 400,000 to 500,000 distinct CDR3 sequences, under 25% being singletons. Specimen: peripheral blood. These receptors were obtained from a woman under 30 with stable Graves' hyperthyroidism.

The table lists this clonotype with many counts. V and J are TRBV12-3 or TRBV12-4 and TRBJ2-7; TRBD2 aligns across 7 bases. The CDR3 is 14 amino acids. The ends lost 6 bases at V and 4 bases at J; junction bases unmatched: 9. The chain's CDR3 is CASSPGLNLYEQYF. CDR3 in DNA: TGTGCCAGCAGCCCGGGACTAAATTTGTACGAGCAGTACTTC.

This clonotype showed up many times. The chain links TRBV2 to TRBJ1-6; possibly TRBD1 for D (6 bases). Germline CDR1 and CDR2: SNHLY and FYNNEI. Trimming removed 7 bases from V and 10 bases from J, with 14 bases in between. The CDR3 sequence is 13 residues long. CDR3: CASNGGVMSPLHF. The CDR3 DNA follows: TGTGCCAGCAACGGGGGCGTTATGTCACCCCTCCACTTT.

This chain links TRBV11-2 with TRBJ2-7, with D unresolved. The CDR3 is made up of 16 amino acids. Trimming took off 2 bases at V and 0 bases at J, with 14 bases between the two ends. Per the germline V gene, CDR1 is SGHAT and CDR2 is FQNNGV. CDR3 nucleotide sequence: TGTGCCAGCAGCTTATTAGGTAGCACCAGCTCCTACGAGCAGTACTTC. Translated: CASSLLGSTSSYEQYF. Drawing the rest from reference TRBV11-2 and TRBJ2-7, the complete variable domain is EAGVAQSPRYKIIEKRQSVAFWCNPISGHATLYWYQQILGQGPKLLIQFQNNGVVDDSQLPKDRFSAERLKGVDSTLKIQPAKLEDSAVYLCASSLLGSTSSYEQYFGPGTRLTVT.

The chain uses TRBV2 and TRBJ2-7; D is unclear. V lost 7 bases and J 4 bases, leaving 11 bases between the germline ends. Germline V CDR1 and CDR2: SNHLY, FYNNEI. There are 12 residues in the CDR3. In DNA form, the CDR3 reads TGTGCCAGCAAATTGACATGGTACGAGCAGTACTTC. It encodes CASKLTWYEQYF.

This clonotype showed up many times. This chain joins TRBV3-1 and TRBJ1-1; D uncertain. V was shortened by 0 bases and J by 4 bases, with 15 bases between the two germline ends. Germline CDR1 and CDR2: LGHDT and YNNKEL (reference sequence). CDR3 size: 16 residues. The CDR3 protein is CASSQDRAEPRTEAFF. Here the CDR3 DNA reads TGTGCCAGCAGCCAAGATAGGGCAGAGCCGCGCACTGAAGCTTTCTTT.

This clonotype was observed at least ten times. The chain combines TRBV29-1 with TRBJ1-1; D call uncertain. Per germline, CDR1 SQVTM and CDR2 ANQGSEA. The CDR3 has 13 amino acids. With 3 bases removed from V and 4 bases from J, the gap between germline ends came to 12 bases. The CDR3: CSVDGEAGTEAFF. The CDR3 region has the DNA TGCAGCGTTGATGGGGAGGCTGGCACTGAAGCTTTCTTT. The full variable domain, its missing parts supplied by reference TRBV29-1 and TRBJ1-1, is SAVISQKPSRDICQRGTSLTIQCQVDSQVTMMFWYRQQPGQSLTLIATANQGSEATYESGFVIDKFPISRPNLTFSTLTVSNMSPEDSSIYLCSVDGEAGTEAFFGQGTRLTVV.

Remarks on this clonotype: A read error may explain this, as a much larger clone is one base away. This chain joins TRBV7-8 and TRBJ1-2; D not resolved. V lost 1 base and J 0 bases, leaving 6 bases between the germline ends. The CDR3 has 14 amino acids. The germline V gene has CDR1 SGHVS and CDR2 FQNEAQ. The CDR3 region is CASSLGSSNYGYTF. The CDR3 DNA reads as TGTGCCAGCAGCTTAGGCAGCTCTAACTATGGCTACACCTTC.

This clonotype was detected ten times or more. The chain is built from TRBV29-1 and TRBJ2-2; D not resolved. Deletions cut 5 bases from V and 2 bases from J, with 9 bases between. Germline CDR1 and CDR2: SQVTM and ANQGSEA. The CDR3 length is 13 residues. The CDR3 DNA follows: TGCAGCGTTCAGCCCTTTAACACCGGGGAGCTGTTTTTT. It specifies CSVQPFNTGELFF.

This clonotype was counted many times. This rearrangement joins TRBV6-1 to TRBJ1-5; possibly TRBD1 for D (6 bases). Germline lookup yields CDR1 MNHNS and CDR2 SASEGT. The CDR3 totals 14 residues. Deletions cut 5 bases from V and 6 bases from J, with 14 bases between. CDR3 bases: TGTGCCAGCAGTAAGTGGGGGCCCTTTCAGCCCCAGCATTTT. Amino acids: CASSKWGPFQPQHF.

This clonotype was seen at least ten times. DNA for the CDR3: TGTGCCAGCAGCCGGGACGACTCTGGGGCCAACGTCCTGACTTTC. It codes for CASSRDDSGANVLTF. The chain carries TRBV6-1 and TRBJ2-6; possibly TRBD1 or TRBD2 for D (5 bases each). V lost 6 bases to trimming and J lost 0 bases, with 9 bases between them. In germline, CDR1 is MNHNS, CDR2 SASEGT. The length of the CDR3 is 15 residues.

In this sample, this clonotype turned up many times. The V and J genes are TRBV20-1 and TRBJ2-7; D is uncertain. Germline CDR1 and CDR2: DFQATT and SNEGSKA (reference sequence). The length of the CDR3 is 14 residues. Trimming pared 3 bases from V and 3 bases from J, leaving 15 bases between. The CDR3 nucleotides read TGCAGTGCTAGTCCCCAGTCCCCCATCTACGAGCAGTACTTC. It specifies CSASPQSPIYEQYF.

This chain uses TRBV10-3 with TRBJ2-2; TRBD1 matches 7 bases. V lost 6 bases to trimming and J lost 2 bases; unmatched junction nucleotides: 6. Germline CDR1 and CDR2: ENHRY and SYGVKD. The CDR3 runs to 15 residues. This CDR3 reads CAISAQGPNTGELFF. The CDR3 coding sequence is TGTGCCATCAGCGCACAGGGGCCTAACACCGGGGAGCTGTTTTTT.

The chain carries TRBV7-3 and TRBJ1-1, with TRBD1 as a possible D gene (6 bases). The ends were cut back, 0 bases at V and 1 base at J, with 21 bases in the middle. There are 19 residues in the CDR3. The V gene's germline CDR1 is SGHTA and CDR2 FQGTGA. This CDR3 reads CASSLTATFGQIKNTEAFF. As DNA, the CDR3 is TGTGCCAGCAGCTTAACCGCCACCTTCGGACAGATTAAGAACACTGAAGCTTTCTTT.

This clonotype was seen repeatedly, ten times or more. The rearrangement links TRBV6-6 to TRBJ1-3, with D unclear. Germline-derived CDR1 and CDR2 are MNHNY and SVGAGI (reference sequence). There are 18 residues in the CDR3. V was shortened by 6 bases and J by 3 bases, with 24 bases between the two germline ends. In DNA form, the CDR3 reads TGTGCCAGCAGACCCTCAGCGGCATCATTGACGTTTGGAAACACCATATATTTT. This encodes CASRPSAASLTFGNTIYF.

Many counts were recorded for this clonotype. The genes are TRBV12-3 or TRBV12-4 and TRBJ2-7; TRBD1 matches at 9 bases. The CDR3 is 13 amino acids. The V gene end was trimmed by 5 bases and the J gene end by 7 bases; junction bases not matched to a gene: 6. CDR3: CASSPGTGQEQYF. DNA for the CDR3: TGTGCCAGCAGTCCCGGGACAGGGCAAGAGCAGTACTTC.

This clonotype was recorded many times. The rearrangement joins TRBV30 to TRBJ1-6; D call uncertain. V shed 2 bases and J shed 5 bases, with 10 bases lying between them. Germline CDR1 GTSNPN, CDR2 SVGIG (reference sequence). The CDR3 loop spans 14 amino acids. CDR3 residues: CAWSPGWDNSPLHF. The CDR3 region has the DNA TGTGCCTGGAGTCCCGGGTGGGATAATTCACCCCTCCACTTT.

The V call is TRBV25-1, the J call TRBJ1-1, with no clear D. V lost 5 bases, J lost 4 bases, and 17 bases lay in between. This CDR3 contains 15 residues. Germline CDR1 reads MGHDK; CDR2 reads SYGVNS. The CDR3 DNA follows: TGTGCCAGCAGTCCACGGGCCTTCTCGGCCACTGAAGCTTTCTTT. This gives the protein CASSPRAFSATEAFF.

This clonotype was found many times. The gene calls are TRBV5-1 and TRBJ2-6; D is unclear. Germline V gene lookup returns CDR1 SGHRS and CDR2 YFSETQ. V was shortened by 5 bases and J by 4 bases, with 10 bases between the two germline ends. The CDR3 is made up of 14 amino acids. The chain's CDR3 is CASRDLGGANVLTF. The CDR3 nucleotides read TGCGCCAGCAGAGACCTTGGGGGGGCCAACGTCCTGACTTTC. Combining the CDR3 with reference TRBV5-1 and TRBJ2-6 gives the whole variable domain KAGVTQTPRYLIKTRGQQVTLSCSPISGHRSVSWYQQTPGQGLQFLFEYFSETQRNKGNFPGRFSGRQFSNSRSEMNVSTLELGDSALYLCASRDLGGANVLTFGAGSRLTVL.

This clonotype has only a few counts. The chain couples TRBV6-2 or TRBV6-3 to TRBJ2-4; D is undetermined. Per germline, CDR1 MNHEY and CDR2 SVGEGT. With 4 bases removed from V and 15 bases from J, the gap between germline ends came to 16 bases. The CDR3 is 12 amino acids. The CDR3 DNA reads TGTGCCAGCAGTTCCAGCTCGGGTCAAGGGTACTTC. It encodes CASSSSSGQGYF.

This clonotype was detected ten times or more. This chain connects TRBV5-1 to TRBJ2-7; no reliable D call. V was trimmed by 0 bases and J by 0 bases, leaving 4 bases between them. The CDR3 covers 13 residues. Germline V gene sequence: CDR1 SGHRS, CDR2 YFSETQ. The CDR3 bases are TGCGCCAGCAGCTTGGACAACTCCTACGAGCAGTACTTC. Protein: CASSLDNSYEQYF.

This clonotype was seen ten or more times. V and J are TRBV19 and TRBJ1-1; unclear D gene. Looked up from germline, CDR1 is LNHDA and CDR2 is SQIVND (reference sequence). V dropped 5 bases and J dropped 5 bases, with 15 bases sitting between them. This CDR3 is 14 amino acids long. The CDR3 loop is CASSASGSGTEAFF. In DNA, the CDR3 is TGTGCCAGTAGTGCGTCGGGATCGGGTACTGAAGCTTTCTTT.

This clonotype came up many times. The rearrangement joins TRBV9 to TRBJ1-2; D unclear. CDR1 and CDR2 from the germline V gene are SGDLS and YYNGEE. This CDR3 region has 15 residues. CDR3 coding DNA: TGTACCCAGTCTAACCGGCCGCCACATGCATATGGCTACACCTTC. It translates to CTQSNRPPHAYGYTF.

The table lists this clonotype with many counts. This chain's CDR3 is CASSYSAAPRPYEQYF. Written as DNA, the CDR3 is TGTGCCAGCAGTTACTCTGCGGCCCCCCGGCCCTACGAGCAGTACTTC. The rearrangement uses TRBV6-5 and TRBJ2-7; D gene unclear. Trimming took 0 bases from V and 2 from J, leaving 14 bases between them. The V gene's germline CDR1 is MNHEY and CDR2 SVGAGI. The CDR3 covers 16 residues.

This clonotype showed up many times. The V and J genes are TRBV11-2 and TRBJ2-7; the D gene is possibly TRBD2 (6 bases). CDR3 length: 17 amino acids. Looked up from germline, CDR1 is SGHAT and CDR2 is FQNNGV. Trimming took off 2 bases at V and 1 base at J, with 18 bases between the two ends. This CDR3 is CASSLNMLGGPSYEQYF. The CDR3 nucleotides are TGTGCCAGCAGCTTAAATATGCTCGGAGGGCCTTCCTACGAGCAGTACTTC. The variable domain in full, with the rest retrieved from reference TRBV11-2 and TRBJ2-7, is EAGVAQSPRYKIIEKRQSVAFWCNPISGHATLYWYQQILGQGPKLLIQFQNNGVVDDSQLPKDRFSAERLKGVDSTLKIQPAKLEDSAVYLCASSLNMLGGPSYEQYFGPGTRLTVT.

This clonotype was counted only a few times. In nucleotides, the CDR3 is TGCAGTGCTAATCTAGCGGGGCTTCATGAGCAGTTCTTC. Translating it yields CSANLAGLHEQFF. The chain links TRBV20-1 to TRBJ2-1; 9 bases match TRBD2. The CDR3 is 13 residues long. Trimming took 4 bases from V and 8 from J; bases not matched to a gene: 6. Germline CDR1 is DFQATT and CDR2 is SNEGSKA (reference sequence).

This clonotype was seen at least ten times. The chain joins TRBV3-1 to TRBJ2-5, with 9 bases fitting TRBD2. Germline values: CDR1 LGHDT, CDR2 YNNKEL (reference sequence). V was clipped by 6 bases and J by 5 bases; unmatched bases: 7. The CDR3 is 14 amino acids. CDR3 residues: CASSPLSGSETQYF. CDR3 nucleotides: TGTGCCAGCAGTCCGCTTAGCGGGAGCGAGACCCAGTACTTC.

This clonotype has at least ten counts. The V call is TRBV3-1, the J call TRBJ2-7, with D maybe TRBD2 (5 bases). Germline assignment: CDR1 LGHDT and CDR2 YNNKEL (reference sequence). The germline V and J ends were trimmed by 4 bases and 4 bases, with 14 bases remaining between them. The CDR3 loop spans 14 amino acids. CDR3 residues: CASSPSLGGYEQYF. CDR3 coding DNA: TGTGCCAGCAGCCCCTCACTCGGCGGGTACGAGCAGTACTTC.

About this clonotype itself: It may be a read error: a sequence one base away is much more abundant. The chain recombines TRBV6-5 with TRBJ2-2; 7 bases fit TRBD2. Germline CDR1 and CDR2: MNHEY and SVGAGI. This CDR3 region has 16 residues. The CDR3 DNA reads TGTGCCAGCAGTTACTCGGCGGGAGTTAGCACCGGGGAGCAGTTTTTT. This translates into CASSYSAGVSTGEQFF.

This clonotype was found many times. The rearrangement links TRBV7-3 to TRBJ2-7; 8 bases align to TRBD1. This CDR3 is built from 15 residues. Germline CDR1 and CDR2: SGHTA and FQGTGA. V gave up 5 bases and J gave up 3 bases; unmatched junction bases: 9. The CDR3 nucleotides read TGTGCCAGCAGCCTACAGGGGGTTGGAAGCTACGAGCAGTACTTC. This translates into CASSLQGVGSYEQYF. The whole variable domain, filled in from reference TRBV7-3 and TRBJ2-7, reads GAGVSQTPSNKVTEKGKYVELRCDPISGHTALYWYRQSLGQGPEFLIYFQGTGAADDSGLPNDRFFAVRPEGSVSTLKIQRTERGDSAVYLCASSLQGVGSYEQYFGPGTRLTVT.